A single sample gave rise to the 32 T cell receptor beta chains below, sequenced in a study of spatial heterogeneity in lung cancer. TCRdb re-called the 5' RACE reads through MiXCR, storing one row per CDR3 protein. The profile shows approximately 100,000 distinct CDR3 sequences, approximately 19% of them singletons. Noted time point: blood at routine non-recurrence follow-up after resection. Here the sequenced sample was PBMCs, taken at follow-up. These receptors originate from a male donor with early-stage non-small cell lung cancer.

This clonotype appeared many times. This rearrangement joins TRBV30 to TRBJ2-3, with D possibly being TRBD1 (5 bases). Germline values: CDR1 GTSNPN, CDR2 SVGIG (reference sequence). Trimming removed 1 base at V and 6 bases at J, with 11 bases between. The CDR3 spans 13 residues. CDR3 sequence: CAWSAGLEDTQYF. The CDR3 region has the DNA TGTGCCTGGAGTGCAGGGTTGGAGGATACGCAGTATTTT.

This clonotype was counted a few times. The rearrangement joins TRBV6-5 to TRBJ2-5; D possibly uses TRBD1 or TRBD2 (6 bases each). Germline V gives CDR1 MNHEY, CDR2 SVGAGI. The CDR3 runs to 13 residues. Trimming left V 4 bases short and J 7 bases short, with 13 bases between. DNA for the CDR3: TGTGCCAGCAGTTCGGCCCGGGGGCGGACCCAGTACTTC. This encodes CASSSARGRTQYF.

This chain uses TRBV7-2 with TRBJ2-2, with D possibly TRBD2 on 7 matching bases. The V gene's germline CDR1 is SGHTA and CDR2 FQGNSA. V lost 5 bases and J lost 5, with 18 bases in between. The CDR3 length is 16 residues. CDR3 coding DNA: TGTGCCAGCAGCCTTACCCGGGGGGCACGGACCGGGGAGCTGTTTTTT. Translating gives CASSLTRGARTGELFF.

This rearrangement joins TRBV27 to TRBJ1-5; unclear D gene. Germline assignment: CDR1 MNHEY and CDR2 SMNVEV (reference sequence). The CDR3 has 15 residues. V lost 6 bases, J lost 1 base, and 13 bases lay in between. DNA for the CDR3: TGTGCCAGCAGGAAGGAAAGGGCGAGCAATCAGCCCCAGCATTTT. It is translated as CASRKERASNQPQHF.

The table lists this clonotype with a few counts. Written as DNA, the CDR3 is TGTGCCAGCAGTCGGCCTAGCGGGGGGTACACCGGGGAGCTGTTTTTT. Its translation: CASSRPSGGYTGELFF. The V gene is TRBV5-4, the J gene TRBJ2-2; 11 bases are a match to TRBD2. With V trimmed by 5 bases and J by 3 bases, 6 bases remained unmatched. The CDR3 extends over 16 amino acids. Germline CDR1 reads SGHNT; CDR2 reads YYREEE (reference sequence).

There are a few counts of this clonotype. The V gene is TRBV11-2, the J gene TRBJ2-1; D may be TRBD2 (6 bases). CDR3 length equals 15 residues. V lost 2 bases and J 4 bases, leaving 12 bases between the germline ends. Germline loops: CDR1 SGHAT, CDR2 FQNNGV. Here the CDR3 reads CASSLKSGEYNEQFF. The CDR3 nucleotides are TGTGCCAGCAGCTTAAAGTCGGGAGAGTACAATGAGCAGTTCTTC.

This clonotype was counted between two and nine times. The chain combines TRBV24-1 with TRBJ2-2; TRBD1 matches 10 bases. Per the germline V gene, CDR1 is KGHDR and CDR2 is SFDVKD. CDR3 length equals 13 residues. Trimming cost V 7 bases and J 7 bases; bases outside gene matches: 2. In nucleotides, the CDR3 is TGTGCCACCAGGGGACAGGGGAACGGGGAGCTGTTTTTT. Translating gives CATRGQGNGELFF.

This clonotype was seen more than once but under ten times. This rearrangement joins TRBV7-3 to TRBJ2-3, with unresolved D. The V end lost 0 bases, the J end lost 1 base, and 8 bases lay between the germline ends. The CDR3 length is 15 residues. Per germline, CDR1 SGHTA and CDR2 FQGTGA. For the CDR3, the DNA is TGTGCCAGCAGCTTAACGAACTCCCGCACAGATACGCAGTATTTT. Its protein product is CASSLTNSRTDTQYF.

A few counts support this clonotype. V gene TRBV6-5 combines with J gene TRBJ2-2; D is uncertain. V dropped 6 bases and J dropped 0 bases, with 14 bases sitting between them. The CDR3 length is 16 residues. Germline assignment: CDR1 MNHEY and CDR2 SVGAGI. DNA for the CDR3: TGTGCCAGCAGGGCATACTACAGCGCGAACACCGGGGAGCTGTTTTTT. Encoded protein: CASRAYYSANTGELFF.

This rearrangement joins TRBV18 to TRBJ2-3; the D is unclear. Germline CDR1 and CDR2: KGHSH and LQKENI. CDR3 size: 15 residues. The V and J ends lost 2 bases and 3 bases respectively, with 12 bases between them. The CDR3 DNA follows: TGTGCCAGCTCACCATACCAGGATGGGACAGATACGCAGTATTTT. Translated: CASSPYQDGTDTQYF.

The gene calls are TRBV9 and TRBJ2-2; D unresolved. Germline V gene lookup returns CDR1 SGDLS and CDR2 YYNGEE. This CDR3 contains 12 residues. Trimming took off 5 bases at V and 4 bases at J, with 6 bases between the two ends. In DNA form, the CDR3 reads TGTGCCAGCAGGGAATCCACCGGGGAGCTGTTTTTT. Translated, it gives CASRESTGELFF. The variable domain in full, completed from reference TRBV9 and TRBJ2-2, reads DSGVTQTPKHLITATGQRVTLRCSPRSGDLSVYWYQQSLDQGLQFLIQYYNGEERAKGNILERFSAQQFPDLHSELNLSSLELGDSALYFCASRESTGELFFGEGSRLTVL.

This clonotype has a handful of counts. The chain joins TRBV2 to TRBJ1-1; the match to TRBD1 covers 7 bases. V trimming: 6 bases; J trimming: 2 bases; junction bases outside the gene matches: 6. The CDR3 is made up of 14 amino acids. Germline CDR1 is SNHLY and CDR2 is FYNNEI. The CDR3 loop is CASRIGTENTEAFF. The CDR3 DNA reads TGTGCCAGCAGGATCGGGACAGAAAACACTGAAGCTTTCTTT.

The V call is TRBV10-3, the J call TRBJ2-5; D is ambiguous. Germline V gene lookup returns CDR1 ENHRY and CDR2 SYGVKD. The V end was cut by 7 bases, the J end by 3 bases, with 9 bases between. CDR3 length: 12 amino acids. The CDR3 spells CAIKDGKETQYF. The CDR3 DNA reads TGTGCCATCAAGGACGGTAAAGAGACCCAGTACTTC.

At least ten counts were recorded for this clonotype. The rearrangement joins TRBV3-1 to TRBJ1-6; D unclear. The CDR3 totals 13 residues. Trimming shortened V by 1 base and J by 7 bases, and 5 bases separated the two germline ends. Germline CDR1 LGHDT, CDR2 YNNKEL (reference sequence). This chain's CDR3 is CASSQVWNSPLHF. The CDR3 DNA sequence: TGTGCCAGCAGCCAAGTCTGGAATTCACCCCTCCACTTT.

The chain employs TRBV20-1 and TRBJ1-5; D is undetermined. The V gene lost 5 bases and the J gene lost 5 bases, with 4 bases spanning the gap. This CDR3 spans 10 amino acids. Per the germline V gene, CDR1 is DFQATT and CDR2 is SNEGSKA (reference sequence). CDR3 sequence (DNA): TGCAGTGCTCTAGATCAGCCCCAGCATTTT. Protein product: CSALDQPQHF.

A few counts support this clonotype. The V and J genes are TRBV20-1 and TRBJ1-3, with TRBD1 matching over 7 bases. Trimming cost V 5 bases and J 0 bases; bases outside gene matches: 7. Germline V gene sequence: CDR1 DFQATT, CDR2 SNEGSKA (reference sequence). The CDR3 has 15 amino acids. The CDR3 is CSAQEGTVSGNTIYF. The CDR3 DNA follows: TGCAGTGCTCAAGAGGGGACAGTCTCTGGAAACACCATATATTTT.

Here the CDR3 reads CASRFGQPGQGDEQYV. CDR3 in DNA: TGTGCCAGCAGATTCGGGCAACCGGGACAGGGGGACGAGCAGTACGTC. The chain has TRBV6-1 and TRBJ2-7, with TRBD1 identical over 11 bases. The CDR3 runs to 16 residues. Trimming took 6 bases from V and 5 from J; bases not matched to a gene: 12. Per germline, CDR1 MNHNS and CDR2 SASEGT.

The chain has TRBV20-1 and TRBJ2-1; TRBD2 matches 14 bases. Trimming cost V 6 bases and J 10 bases; bases outside gene matches: 5. The CDR3 loop spans 13 amino acids. Germline V gives CDR1 DFQATT, CDR2 SNEGSKA (reference sequence). The CDR3 loop is CSAWTSGRYEQFF. CDR3 in DNA: TGCAGTGCATGGACTAGCGGGAGGTACGAGCAGTTCTTC.

A few counts support this clonotype. The CDR3 coding sequence is TGTGCCAGCACGAGACAGGGGGCTCCCTCTCGGACTGAAGCTTTCTTT. It yields the protein CASTRQGAPSRTEAFF. The chain couples TRBV18 to TRBJ1-1; 10 bases agree with TRBD1. Germline loops: CDR1 KGHSH, CDR2 LQKENI. The CDR3 is 16 residues long. V was pared by 8 bases and J by 5 bases, with 14 bases of the junction left unmatched.

This chain connects TRBV19 to TRBJ1-4; 10 nucleotides match TRBD1. Per the germline V gene, CDR1 is LNHDA and CDR2 is SQIVND (reference sequence). Trimming at V came to 9 bases and at J to 0 bases, leaving 7 bases not matched to a gene. The CDR3 contains 16 residues. In DNA form, the CDR3 reads TGTGCCAGCCGGGACAGGGGTAGGGCAACTAATGAAAAACTGTTTTTT. Translating gives CASRDRGRATNEKLFF.

This clonotype was counted between two and nine times. This chain links TRBV5-1 with TRBJ2-7; 10 bases are a match to TRBD2. CDR3 length: 16 amino acids. The germline gives CDR1 SGHRS, CDR2 YFSETQ. The trim removed 0 bases at V and 1 base at J, leaving 4 bases unmatched. In nucleotides, the CDR3 is TGCGCCAGCAGCTTGGGGACTAGCGGTTATTCCTACGAGCAGTACTTC. Protein product: CASSLGTSGYSYEQYF.

The rearrangement uses TRBV9 and TRBJ2-2; maybe TRBD2 (7 bases). CDR3 length equals 15 residues. CDR1 is SGDLS, CDR2 YYNGEE, per germline. The V gene lost 4 bases and the J gene lost 7 bases, with 17 bases spanning the gap. In DNA, the CDR3 is TGTGCCAGCAGCACACGGGGGGCCCAGAACGGGGAGCTGTTTTTT. This codes for CASSTRGAQNGELFF.

The sample holds a few counts of this clonotype. V and J are TRBV4-1 and TRBJ2-2; D assignment may be TRBD1 or TRBD2 (5 bases each). The CDR3 length is 18 residues. CDR1 MGHRA and CDR2 YSYEKL come from the germline V gene. V was cut by 7 bases and J by 5 bases, with 26 bases left in between. CDR3 in amino acids: CASKPNPGPYVSTGELFF. The CDR3 bases are TGCGCCAGCAAACCGAACCCGGGACCCTACGTGTCGACCGGGGAGCTGTTTTTT.

This chain links TRBV4-1 with TRBJ1-1, with a tentative D call TRBD1 (5 bases). CDR1 is MGHRA, CDR2 YSYEKL, per germline. The CDR3 has 16 amino acids. V dropped 3 bases and J dropped 0 bases, with 14 bases sitting between them. Here the CDR3 DNA reads TGCGCCAGCAGCCAGGGGACGGCGTGGATGAACACTGAAGCTTTCTTT. It yields the protein CASSQGTAWMNTEAFF.

This clonotype was counted many times. The chain has TRBV24-1 and TRBJ1-5; D not certain. The CDR3 has 13 residues. V was shortened by 0 bases and J by 7 bases, with 6 bases between the two germline ends. Germline loops: CDR1 KGHDR, CDR2 SFDVKD. The CDR3 spells CATSDLQNQPQHF. Written as DNA, the CDR3 is TGTGCCACCAGTGATTTGCAGAACCAGCCCCAGCATTTT.

The chain employs TRBV3-1 and TRBJ2-1; possibly TRBD2 for D (6 bases). V was clipped by 0 bases and J by 8 bases, with 14 bases between them. There are 15 residues in the CDR3. Germline CDR1 and CDR2: LGHDT and YNNKEL (reference sequence). CDR3 protein: CASSQDDGGVYEQFF. CDR3 DNA sequence: TGTGCCAGCAGCCAAGATGACGGGGGAGTCTATGAGCAGTTCTTC.

The rearrangement uses TRBV7-8 and TRBJ1-1, with a weak D call TRBD1 (5 bases). The CDR3 is 14 amino acids. V dropped 1 base and J dropped 5 bases, with 11 bases sitting between them. Germline-derived CDR1 and CDR2 are SGHVS and FQNEAQ. CDR3 coding DNA: TGTGCCAGCAGCTTAGACGGGGGAGGAACTGAAGCTTTCTTT. This codes for CASSLDGGGTEAFF. Complete variable domain (other parts from reference TRBV7-8 and TRBJ1-1): GAGVSQSPRYKVAKRGQDVALRCDPISGHVSLFWYQQALGQGPEFLTYFQNEAQLDKSGLPSDRFFAERPEGSVSTLKIQRTQQEDSAVYLCASSLDGGGTEAFFGQGTRLTVV.

This clonotype was seen a few times. The chain joins TRBV10-3 to TRBJ1-2; D not resolved. The CDR3 totals 15 residues. Germline V gene data show CDR1 as ENHRY and CDR2 as SYGVKD. V was cut by 0 bases and J by 1 base, with 9 bases left in between. The DNA of the CDR3 is TGTGCCATCAGTGAGTCGGTAGGACGTAACTATGGCTACACCTTC. Protein: CAISESVGRNYGYTF.

The gene calls are TRBV20-1 and TRBJ2-7; tentative D call: TRBD1 (7 bases). The germline CDR1 and CDR2 sequences are DFQATT and SNEGSKA (reference sequence). The CDR3 length is 14 residues. V was clipped by 4 bases and J by 0 bases, with 13 bases between them. The CDR3 protein is CSAMDYRGSYEQYF. The CDR3 DNA reads as TGCAGTGCTATGGACTACAGGGGCTCCTACGAGCAGTACTTC.

The rearrangement joins TRBV20-1 to TRBJ2-2; 12 bases are shared with TRBD2. V trimming: 5 bases; J trimming: 3 bases; junction bases outside the gene matches: 4. Germline V gene data show CDR1 as DFQATT and CDR2 as SNEGSKA (reference sequence). This CDR3 has 15 amino acids. CDR3 DNA: TGCAGTGCTGTGACTAGCGGGGGTGACACCGGGGAGCTGTTTTTT. This gives the protein CSAVTSGGDTGELFF.

This clonotype was counted only a few times. CDR3 amino acids: CASSVRTGASGANVLTF. CDR3 DNA sequence: TGTGCCAGTAGTGTACGGACAGGAGCCTCTGGGGCCAACGTCCTGACTTTC. This rearrangement joins TRBV19 to TRBJ2-6, with TRBD1 identical over 7 bases. The germline V gene encodes CDR1 LNHDA and CDR2 SQIVND (reference sequence). V was clipped by 5 bases and J by 0 bases; unmatched bases: 7. The CDR3 loop spans 17 amino acids.

The chain links TRBV4-1 to TRBJ2-7; 7 bases are a match to TRBD1. The length of the CDR3 is 15 residues. V shed 0 bases and J 4 bases; nucleotides not matched to a gene: 6. Germline assignment: CDR1 MGHRA and CDR2 YSYEKL. CDR3 DNA: TGCGCCAGCAGCCAAGAAAGGGGGCTTAAGTACGAGCAGTACTTC. It yields the protein CASSQERGLKYEQYF.